This TCR beta chain was captured in a study of blood T cell repertoires in COVID-19. Across the whole study: Nucleic acid was either cDNA or gDNA, and it came from T cells, B-cell-depleted T cells, or PBMCs.

CDR3 length: 14 amino acids. Per germline, CDR1 LNHDA and CDR2 SQIVND (reference sequence). Trimming took off 5 bases at V and 4 bases at J, with 12 bases between the two ends. Authors' analysis steps: For nucleated cells, counts were estimated from reference gene primer amplification. Only in-frame clones appear in the TCRdb table, and some are missing; sequencing was by immunoSEQ multiplex PCR. The D gene and trimming were derived from the DNA, and the V and J assignments and clone size from that table. The table includes 40,000 to 45,000 clones, 86% detected once. The genes are TRBV19 and TRBJ2-1, with TRBD2 as a possible D gene (6 bases). The source of this sequence is a man aged 60 to 75 with active COVID-19. The specimen sequenced was peripheral blood. CDR3 coding DNA: TGTGCCAGTAGTCTTAGCGGACAATACAATGAGCAGTTCTTC. It yields the protein CASSLSGQYNEQFF.